This passage covers 26 T cell receptor beta chains from one sample sequenced in a study of cytomegalovirus exposure and HLA in healthy donors. Both 60 Vbeta primers and 13 Jbeta primers went into the PCR. Profiled with immunoSEQ multiplex PCR; TCRdb holds only in-frame clones, not every one. The table records about 99,000 clones, 60% to 85% of them present only once. Sequencing used PBMCs. These receptors were collected from a woman under 30 in good health and CMV-seropositive.

V and J are TRBV7-3 and TRBJ1-1; a weak D match, TRBD1 (5 bases). Germline values: CDR1 SGHTA, CDR2 FQGTGA. V was pared by 5 bases and J by 4 bases, with 17 bases between. The CDR3 loop spans 15 amino acids. The CDR3 DNA reads as TGTGCCAGCAGCCCAGCGGGGGGAGCGGGCACTGAAGCTTTCTTT. Translating it yields CASSPAGGAGTEAFF. Filled out from reference TRBV7-3 and TRBJ1-1, the complete variable domain reads GAGVSQTPSNKVTEKGKYVELRCDPISGHTALYWYRQSLGQGPEFLIYFQGTGAADDSGLPNDRFFAVRPEGSVSTLKIQRTERGDSAVYLCASSPAGGAGTEAFFGQGTRLTVV.

This rearrangement joins TRBV11-2 to TRBJ2-7; 7 nucleotides match TRBD1. The CDR3 runs to 15 residues. Germline values: CDR1 SGHAT, CDR2 FQNNGV. Losses at the gene ends were 1 base for V and 2 bases for J; bases not matched to a gene: 5. The CDR3 DNA reads as TGTGCCAGCAGCTTAGGAGGGGGCCAAGCCTACGAGCAGTACTTC. Translated, it gives CASSLGGGQAYEQYF. The full variable domain, with the rest looked up from reference TRBV11-2 and TRBJ2-7, is EAGVAQSPRYKIIEKRQSVAFWCNPISGHATLYWYQQILGQGPKLLIQFQNNGVVDDSQLPKDRFSAERLKGVDSTLKIQPAKLEDSAVYLCASSLGGGQAYEQYFGPGTRLTVT.

This clone was counted between two and nine times. The chain couples TRBV28 to TRBJ1-5; a weak D match, TRBD1 (6 bases). V shed 8 bases and J shed 3 bases, with 17 bases lying between them. This CDR3 has 15 residues. Germline CDR1 is MDHEN and CDR2 is SYDVKM. The CDR3 loop is CASSQGGQFNQPQHF. CDR3 in DNA: TGTGCCAGCTCCCAGGGTGGACAGTTCAATCAGCCCCAGCATTTT.

The CDR3 is CASSGRGNTEAFF. The DNA for the CDR3 is TGTGCCAGCAGCGGGAGGGGGAACACTGAAGCTTTCTTT. The rearrangement links TRBV7-8 to TRBJ1-1, with D possibly matching TRBD1 (5 bases). Germline lookup yields CDR1 SGHVS and CDR2 FQNEAQ. Trimming removed 5 bases from V and 1 base from J, with 8 bases in between. This CDR3 comprises 13 residues.

This chain connects TRBV11-1 to TRBJ2-3; the D gene is possibly TRBD2 (6 bases). This CDR3 contains 15 residues. The V end lost 5 bases, the J end lost 1 base, and 13 bases lay between the germline ends. Germline V gene lookup returns CDR1 SGHAT and CDR2 FQDESV (reference sequence). CDR3 protein: CASSPQVAGTDTQYF. DNA for the CDR3: TGTGCCAGCAGCCCGCAGGTAGCGGGCACAGATACGCAGTATTTT.

J is TRBJ2-7 and V is TRBV5-4; the match to TRBD2 covers 11 bases. The V gene end was trimmed by 4 bases and the J gene end by 0 bases; junction bases not matched to a gene: 3. The germline V gene has CDR1 SGHNT and CDR2 YYREEE (reference sequence). CDR3 length: 15 amino acids. CDR3 DNA sequence: TGTGCCAGCAGCGCCGGGACTAGCGGCTCCTACGAGCAGTACTTC. Amino acids: CASSAGTSGSYEQYF.

The genes are TRBV15 and TRBJ1-1; possible D gene TRBD1, 5 bases. V lost 7 bases, J lost 5 bases, and 23 bases lay in between. The CDR3 is made up of 16 amino acids. Germline CDR1 and CDR2: LNHNV and YYDKDF (reference sequence). The CDR3 is CATIPLTGGSATEAFF. The CDR3 bases are TGTGCCACCATCCCTCTGACTGGGGGGTCAGCGACTGAAGCTTTCTTT.

This clone was counted a single time. In DNA, the CDR3 is TGTGCCAGTAGTATCCTCGGGCAGGGGACTGAAGCTTTCTTT. Its protein is CASSILGQGTEAFF. The rearrangement uses TRBV19 and TRBJ1-1, with a weak D call TRBD1 (6 bases). CDR1 and CDR2 from the germline V gene are LNHDA and SQIVND (reference sequence). CDR3 length equals 14 residues. V was clipped by 3 bases and J by 5 bases, with 13 bases between them.

The table lists this clone with a few counts. This chain uses TRBV6-1 with TRBJ1-1; D unclear. Germline V lookup: CDR1 MNHNS, CDR2 SASEGT. The CDR3 totals 14 residues. V was trimmed by 2 bases and J by 3 bases, leaving 10 bases between them. For the CDR3, the DNA is TGTGCCAGCAGTGAACGGGGTATCGACACTGAAGCTTTCTTT. This codes for CASSERGIDTEAFF.

The genes are TRBV7-3 and TRBJ2-7, with TRBD2 matching 10 bases. Trimming cost V 4 bases and J 2 bases; bases outside gene matches: 8. Per the germline V gene, CDR1 is SGHTA and CDR2 is FQGTGA. The CDR3 has 16 amino acids. CDR3 region: CASSYPPSGSPYEQYF. CDR3 nucleotide sequence: TGTGCCAGCAGCTACCCTCCTAGCGGGAGCCCCTACGAGCAGTACTTC.

The chain employs TRBV30 and TRBJ2-2; no firm D call. Germline CDR1 and CDR2: GTSNPN and SVGIG (reference sequence). CDR3 length equals 14 residues. The V end lost 2 bases, the J end lost 6 bases, and 13 bases lay between the germline ends. The CDR3 reads CAWSLVRRSGELFF. The CDR3 coding sequence is TGTGCCTGGAGTCTTGTGAGGAGATCCGGGGAGCTGTTTTTT.

The chain combines TRBV7-9 with TRBJ1-2; 7 positions match TRBD1. Germline-derived CDR1 and CDR2 are SEHNR and FQNEAQ (reference sequence). V gave up 0 bases and J gave up 3 bases; unmatched junction bases: 4. CDR3 size: 15 residues. In nucleotides, the CDR3 is TGTGCCAGCAGCTTAGCACAGGGGTCGGACTATGGCTACACCTTC. The encoded protein is CASSLAQGSDYGYTF.

This clone was seen a few times. V usage is TRBV5-1 and J usage is TRBJ2-3, with a tentative D call TRBD1 (6 bases). Germline V gives CDR1 SGHRS, CDR2 YFSETQ. V dropped 4 bases and J dropped 2 bases, with 14 bases sitting between them. The CDR3 spans 15 residues. CDR3 sequence: CASSPQGTNTDTQYF. In DNA form, the CDR3 reads TGCGCCAGCAGCCCGCAGGGGACCAACACAGATACGCAGTATTTT.

This clone was seen only a few times. The rearrangement links TRBV5-6 to TRBJ2-7; perhaps TRBD1 as D (5 bases). The CDR3 has 13 amino acids. Between the trimmed V and J ends, which lost 0 bases and 7 bases, there was a span of 11 bases. Germline-derived CDR1 and CDR2 are SGHDT and YYEEEE. The CDR3 DNA reads TGTGCCAGCAGCTTGGCGACAGTCCGGGAGCAGTACTTC. Its protein product is CASSLATVREQYF.

The rearrangement links TRBV28 to TRBJ2-3; D remains ambiguous. Trimming removed 6 bases from V and 0 bases from J, with 10 bases in between. Germline-derived CDR1 and CDR2 are MDHEN and SYDVKM. This CDR3 has 14 residues. Here the CDR3 reads CASSALSSTDTQYF. For the CDR3, the DNA is TGTGCCAGCAGCGCCCTGAGTAGCACAGATACGCAGTATTTT. The complete variable domain, with remaining parts taken from reference TRBV28 and TRBJ2-3, reads DVKVTQSSRYLVKRTGEKVFLECVQDMDHENMFWYRQDPGLGLRLIYFSYDVKMKEKGDIPEGYSVSREKKERFSLILESASTNQTSMYLCASSALSSTDTQYFGPGTRLTVL.

The chain has TRBV19 and TRBJ2-1; maybe TRBD1 (6 bases). There are 12 residues in the CDR3. Trimming took off 7 bases at V and 8 bases at J, with 12 bases between the two ends. Looked up from germline, CDR1 is LNHDA and CDR2 is SQIVND (reference sequence). CDR3 in amino acids: CASKAWTDEQFF. DNA for the CDR3: TGTGCCAGTAAGGCTTGGACAGATGAGCAGTTCTTC.

The gene calls are TRBV4-1 and TRBJ2-3; D possibly corresponds to TRBD2 (6 bases). Germline V CDR1 and CDR2: MGHRA, YSYEKL. The V gene lost 1 base and the J gene lost 0 bases, with 8 bases spanning the gap. The CDR3 has 15 residues. CDR3 bases: TGCGCCAGCAGCCAAGCGGGAGCTAGCACAGATACGCAGTATTTT. This translates into CASSQAGASTDTQYF.

The V call is TRBV5-6, the J call TRBJ1-2; D uncertain. Germline CDR1 reads SGHDT; CDR2 reads YYEEEE. This CDR3 has 13 residues. V was clipped by 2 bases and J by 8 bases, with 13 bases between them. The CDR3 region has the DNA TGTGCCAGCAGCTTTGAACCTGGGAGCGGCTACACCTTC. Amino acid sequence: CASSFEPGSGYTF.

The chain uses TRBV28 and TRBJ1-5, with D perhaps TRBD1 (5 bases). Deletions cut 7 bases from V and 5 bases from J, with 12 bases between. CDR3 length equals 13 residues. Germline V CDR1 and CDR2: MDHEN, SYDVKM. The CDR3 nucleotides are TGTGCCAGCATCAGAGACAGCCATCAGCCCCAGCATTTT. This gives the protein CASIRDSHQPQHF.

The chain combines TRBV27 with TRBJ1-1; D perhaps matches TRBD1 (6 bases). Trimming took 6 bases from V and 3 from J, leaving 11 bases between them. Per germline, CDR1 MNHEY and CDR2 SMNVEV (reference sequence). The CDR3 sequence is 13 residues long. DNA of the CDR3: TGTGCCAGCAGAGCCCAGGGGCACACTGAAGCTTTCTTT. The encoded protein is CASRAQGHTEAFF.

This chain connects TRBV6-6 to TRBJ2-5; TRBD2 aligns across 10 bases. Germline CDR1 MNHNY, CDR2 SVGAGI (reference sequence). The J segment lost 3 bases and the V segment lost 10 bases, leaving 2 bases of the junction unmatched. The CDR3 length is 12 residues. The CDR3 DNA is TGTGCCACCGGACTAGCGGAAGAGACCCAGTACTTC. Translating it yields CATGLAEETQYF.

V usage is TRBV4-2 and J usage is TRBJ2-2; 9 bases are a match to TRBD2. Trimming took 0 bases from V and 5 from J; bases not matched to a gene: 4. The CDR3 loop spans 16 amino acids. Germline CDR1 LGHNA, CDR2 YNFKEQ. CDR3 in amino acids: CASSQEWAGGTGELFF. Here the CDR3 DNA reads TGTGCCAGCAGCCAAGAGTGGGCGGGAGGGACCGGGGAGCTGTTTTTT.

This chain uses TRBV2 with TRBJ2-5; TRBD1 aligns across 11 bases. V gave up 3 bases and J gave up 5 bases; unmatched junction bases: 8. The germline gives CDR1 SNHLY, CDR2 FYNNEI. The CDR3 has 16 amino acids. DNA of the CDR3: TGTGCCAGCAGTGAGAGGACAGGGGGCGCGTGGGAGACCCAGTACTTC. This sequence encodes CASSERTGGAWETQYF.

This clone was detected a few times. The V call is TRBV27, the J call TRBJ1-1; a weak D match, TRBD1 (5 bases). The CDR3 loop spans 11 amino acids. Germline V gene data show CDR1 as MNHEY and CDR2 as SMNVEV (reference sequence). V shed 8 bases and J shed 8 bases, with 12 bases lying between them. The CDR3 protein is CASCTAGEAFF. CDR3 bases: TGTGCCAGCTGTACCGCAGGGGAAGCTTTCTTT.

This clone was counted only a few times. The CDR3 DNA follows: TGTGCCAGCAGTTATCTGGGACAGCTGTTTTTT. Residues: CASSYLGQLFF. The chain has TRBV6-5 and TRBJ1-4; 7 bases line up with TRBD1. CDR3 length equals 11 residues. J gave up 14 bases and V 3 bases, and 3 bases lay outside the gene matches. Germline V gene data show CDR1 as MNHEY and CDR2 as SVGAGI.

The V gene is TRBV6-6, the J gene TRBJ2-7, with D tentatively TRBD2 (5 bases). The CDR3 loop spans 16 amino acids. The germline V and J ends were trimmed by 0 bases and 0 bases, with 12 bases remaining between them. Germline values: CDR1 MNHNY, CDR2 SVGAGI (reference sequence). CDR3 nucleotide sequence: TGTGCCAGCAGTTACTCGTACGCGGGCCGCTCCTACGAGCAGTACTTC. Protein sequence: CASSYSYAGRSYEQYF.